Shown below are 25 T cell receptor beta chains from a single sample sequenced in a study of T cell changes during pregnancy in multiple sclerosis (dated by TCRdb to the late 2010s). Receptor amplification or capture employed the immunoSEQ multiplex PCR assay. TCRdb limited this immuneACCESS table to in-frame rearrangements with V and J called. A share of clones is missing; checked studies link under half to unresolved V genes, and the rest is unexplained. The sample table lists 45,000 to 55,000 clones, almost 95% of them with a count of one. The ten largest clones take up 0.8% to 1% of the sample. The specimen comprised peripheral blood, sampled after pregnancy. Receptors originate from a female donor with multiple sclerosis, enrolled in a pregnancy study.

The chain links TRBV5-4 to TRBJ2-7; tentative D call: TRBD1 (6 bases). This CDR3 spans 13 amino acids. Per germline, CDR1 SGHNT and CDR2 YYREEE (reference sequence). V was cut by 4 bases and J by 7 bases, with 15 bases left in between. CDR3 loop: CASSGDMRGEQYF. CDR3 DNA sequence: TGTGCCAGCAGCGGGGACATGCGCGGAGAGCAGTACTTC.

The chain carries TRBV6-5 and TRBJ1-5; TRBD1 matches 11 bases. Germline assignment: CDR1 MNHEY and CDR2 SVGAGI. The junction had 1 base not matched to a gene; V was cut back by 5 bases and J by 4 bases. The CDR3 sequence is 14 residues long. The CDR3 sequence is CASSGTGGNQPQHF. The CDR3 bases are TGTGCCAGCAGTGGGACAGGGGGGAATCAGCCCCAGCATTTT.

The rearrangement uses TRBV10-3 and TRBJ1-4, with 8 bases fitting TRBD1. This CDR3 region has 13 residues. Trimming at V came to 11 bases and at J to 4 bases, leaving 6 bases not matched to a gene. Per the germline V gene, CDR1 is ENHRY and CDR2 is SYGVKD. The CDR3 region has the DNA TGTGCCGTCCAGGGGGCCAATAATGAAAAACTGTTTTTT. This gives the protein CAVQGANNEKLFF.

The rearrangement links TRBV4-3 to TRBJ2-5; D possibly corresponds to TRBD2 (6 bases). Germline lookup yields CDR1 LGHNA and CDR2 YSLEER. The CDR3 sequence is 16 residues long. V gave up 0 bases and J gave up 3 bases, with 14 bases separating them. CDR3 residues: CASSQDYSRREETQYF. In DNA form, the CDR3 reads TGCGCCAGCAGCCAAGATTACTCTCGGAGGGAAGAGACCCAGTACTTC.

The chain employs TRBV6-5 and TRBJ1-2; 12 nucleotides line up with TRBD1. V gave up 2 bases and J gave up 2 bases; unmatched junction bases: 3. Germline CDR1 reads MNHEY; CDR2 reads SVGAGI. This CDR3 contains 16 residues. The CDR3 here is CASSYPGTGGNYGYTF. CDR3 DNA: TGTGCCAGCAGTTACCCTGGGACAGGGGGCAACTATGGCTACACCTTC.

The chain recombines TRBV14 with TRBJ2-4, with 7 bases aligning to TRBD1. Germline values: CDR1 SGHDN, CDR2 FVKESK. The CDR3 is 16 amino acids. V was pared by 4 bases and J by 2 bases, with 8 bases of the junction left unmatched. The CDR3 loop reads CASSPIGGETKNIQYF. The CDR3 region has the DNA TGTGCCAGCAGCCCGATAGGGGGCGAAACCAAAAACATTCAGTACTTC.

The V and J genes are TRBV2 and TRBJ1-6; possible D gene TRBD1, 6 bases. The CDR3 length is 15 residues. Germline V gives CDR1 SNHLY, CDR2 FYNNEI. The V end was cut by 3 bases, the J end by 10 bases, with 16 bases between. For the CDR3, the DNA is TGTGCCAGCAGTGAGTTCGCACAGGGAGGGTCACCCCTCCACTTT. Its translation is CASSEFAQGGSPLHF.

This chain links TRBV14 with TRBJ1-2, with D possibly TRBD1 on 6 matching bases. The V end was cut by 0 bases, the J end by 7 bases, with 9 bases between. This CDR3 spans 13 amino acids. Looked up from germline, CDR1 is SGHDN and CDR2 is FVKESK. The CDR3 is CASSQDPRGGYTF. CDR3 coding DNA: TGTGCCAGCAGCCAAGATCCCAGGGGTGGCTACACCTTC. The full variable domain, its missing parts supplied by reference TRBV14 and TRBJ1-2, is EAGVTQFPSHSVIEKGQTVTLRCDPISGHDNLYWYRRVMGKEIKFLLHFVKESKQDESGMPNNRFLAERTGGTYSTLKVQPAELEDSGVYFCASSQDPRGGYTFGSGTRLTVV.

CDR3 residues: CASSYGTEYNEQFF. As DNA, the CDR3 is TGTGCCAGCAGTTACGGGACAGAGTACAATGAGCAGTTCTTC. The V call is TRBV6-5, the J call TRBJ2-1; 7 nucleotides match TRBD1. The ends lost 2 bases at V and 4 bases at J; junction bases unmatched: 2. Germline CDR1 and CDR2: MNHEY and SVGAGI. The CDR3 runs 14 residues.

The chain carries TRBV19 and TRBJ2-7; 7 bases align to TRBD1. The CDR3 consists of 15 residues. Germline CDR1 reads LNHDA; CDR2 reads SQIVND (reference sequence). The trim removed 5 bases at V and 2 bases at J, leaving 9 bases unmatched. The CDR3 DNA reads TGTGCCAGTAGTCCGCGACAGGGCCTCCCCTACGAGCAGTACTTC. It is translated as CASSPRQGLPYEQYF.

This sequence joins TRBV7-6 and TRBJ2-1, with D perhaps TRBD2 (7 bases). In germline, CDR1 is SGHVS, CDR2 FNYEAQ. Trimming took 5 bases from V and 11 from J, leaving 13 bases between them. CDR3 length: 12 amino acids. CDR3 nucleotide sequence: TGTGCCAGCAGCGGCAGCGGGACACAGCAGTTCTTC. This codes for CASSGSGTQQFF.

V and J are TRBV6-1 and TRBJ2-5; TRBD2 aligns across 10 bases. V shed 6 bases, J shed 2 bases, and the junction held 6 bases outside the gene matches. Per germline, CDR1 MNHNS and CDR2 SASEGT. This CDR3 comprises 15 residues. The CDR3 loop reads CASSSGTSVQETQYF. As DNA, the CDR3 is TGTGCCAGCAGCTCCGGGACTAGCGTACAAGAGACCCAGTACTTC.

This clone turned up a few times. The V and J genes are TRBV11-2 and TRBJ2-7; a weak D match, TRBD1 (5 bases). V gave up 4 bases and J gave up 2 bases, with 18 bases separating them. This CDR3 contains 16 residues. CDR1 is SGHAT and CDR2 is FQNNGV in the germline V gene. The CDR3 DNA is TGTGCCAGCAGCTCATCCGGACCCAGGGCCCCCTACGAGCAGTACTTC. Translating it yields CASSSSGPRAPYEQYF.

The chain carries TRBV25-1 and TRBJ2-7, with 7 bases aligning to TRBD1. The CDR3 contains 14 residues. V dropped 6 bases and J dropped 1; count of bases not matched to a gene: 6. CDR1 and CDR2 (germline): MGHDK, SYGVNS. The CDR3 DNA sequence: TGTGCCAGCAGAAGACAGGGATGGTCCTACGAGCAGTACTTC. Translation: CASRRQGWSYEQYF.

This clone was observed a single time. V gene TRBV7-3 combines with J gene TRBJ1-2; 9 bases agree with TRBD1. Germline assignment: CDR1 SGHTA and CDR2 FQGTGA. CDR3 length equals 13 residues. The J segment lost 8 bases and the V segment lost 3 bases, leaving 4 bases of the junction unmatched. Written as DNA, the CDR3 is TGTGCCAGCAGCTTCCGGACAGGGGAAGGCTACACCTTC. Amino acids: CASSFRTGEGYTF. Supplemented by reference TRBV7-3 and TRBJ1-2, the full variable domain reads GAGVSQTPSNKVTEKGKYVELRCDPISGHTALYWYRQSLGQGPEFLIYFQGTGAADDSGLPNDRFFAVRPEGSVSTLKIQRTERGDSAVYLCASSFRTGEGYTFGSGTRLTVV.

In this sample, this clone turned up once. J is TRBJ2-5 and V is TRBV5-6; the D gene is possibly TRBD2 (5 bases). Germline-derived CDR1 and CDR2 are SGHDT and YYEEEE. The CDR3 length is 16 residues. Trimming removed 2 bases at V and 0 bases at J, with 14 bases between. This CDR3 is CASSLGFTRDQETQYF. The CDR3, as DNA: TGTGCCAGCAGCTTAGGGTTTACGCGGGACCAAGAGACCCAGTACTTC.

The CDR3 DNA is TGTGCCAGCAGCTTAGGACTAGCGGGGGGTTTTTACAATGAGCAGTTCTTC. Translating gives CASSLGLAGGFYNEQFF. The V call is TRBV11-2, the J call TRBJ2-1, with 13 bases aligning to TRBD2. V was clipped by 1 base and J by 4 bases; unmatched bases: 4. The CDR3 is 17 amino acids. In germline, CDR1 is SGHAT, CDR2 FQNNGV. The full variable domain, its missing parts supplied by reference TRBV11-2 and TRBJ2-1, is EAGVAQSPRYKIIEKRQSVAFWCNPISGHATLYWYQQILGQGPKLLIQFQNNGVVDDSQLPKDRFSAERLKGVDSTLKIQPAKLEDSAVYLCASSLGLAGGFYNEQFFGPGTRLTVL.

CDR3 sequence reads: CASSPTGQWMFHEQYF. The CDR3 DNA follows: TGTGCCAGCAGCCCGACGGGACAGTGGATGTTTCACGAGCAGTACTTC. V and J are TRBV7-9 and TRBJ2-7, with TRBD1 matching over 7 bases. The germline V gene has CDR1 SEHNR and CDR2 FQNEAQ (reference sequence). This CDR3 has 16 residues. Unmatched junction bases numbered 15, after V lost 5 bases and J lost 5 bases.

The rearrangement links TRBV13 to TRBJ2-2; a weak D match, TRBD2 (7 bases). Germline V CDR1 and CDR2: PRHDT, FYEKMQ (reference sequence). Deletions cut 5 bases from V and 3 bases from J, with 19 bases between. The CDR3 length is 17 residues. The CDR3 loop reads CASSPREGGQDTGELFF. CDR3 bases: TGTGCCAGCAGCCCTCGTGAGGGGGGGCAGGACACCGGGGAGCTGTTTTTT. Complete variable domain (other parts from reference TRBV13 and TRBJ2-2): AAGVIQSPRHLIKEKRETATLKCYPIPRHDTVYWYQQGPGQDPQFLISFYEKMQSDKGSIPDRFSAQQFSDYHSELNMSSLELGDSALYFCASSPREGGQDTGELFFGEGSRLTVL.

The V gene is TRBV10-3, the J gene TRBJ2-3, with 10 bases fitting TRBD2. The CDR3 runs 16 residues. CDR1 and CDR2 (germline): ENHRY, SYGVKD. With V trimmed by 8 bases and J by 0 bases, 8 bases remained unmatched. The CDR3 is CAIGVAGGTSTDTQYF. The CDR3 DNA reads TGTGCCATCGGGGTAGCGGGGGGTACTAGCACAGATACGCAGTATTTT.

V usage is TRBV7-2 and J usage is TRBJ2-3, with D possibly matching TRBD2 (6 bases). The ends were cut back, 5 bases at V and 8 bases at J, with 11 bases in the middle. Germline V gene lookup returns CDR1 SGHTA and CDR2 FQGNSA. CDR3 length: 12 residues. Here the CDR3 reads CASSLGGGTQYF. The CDR3 region has the DNA TGTGCCAGCAGCCTGGGAGGAGGTACGCAGTATTTT.

This chain joins TRBV14 and TRBJ1-1; 9 nucleotides agree with TRBD1. Germline V lookup: CDR1 SGHDN, CDR2 FVKESK. V shed 4 bases and J 5 bases; nucleotides not matched to a gene: 14. The CDR3 length is 17 residues. CDR3 DNA: TGTGCCAGCAGCCTACGGACAGGGGCAGAATTTTATACTGAAGCTTTCTTT. It translates to CASSLRTGAEFYTEAFF.

This clone was seen once. The J gene is TRBJ2-5, the V gene TRBV5-4; D gene unclear. This CDR3 has 16 amino acids. CDR1 and CDR2 (germline): SGHNT, YYREEE (reference sequence). The V and J ends lost 0 bases and 4 bases respectively, with 16 bases between them. CDR3 in amino acids: CASSLAQPGPRETQYF. In nucleotides, the CDR3 is TGTGCCAGCAGCTTGGCGCAGCCGGGTCCCAGAGAGACCCAGTACTTC.

The J gene is TRBJ1-1, the V gene TRBV19, with D unclear. Per germline, CDR1 LNHDA and CDR2 SQIVND (reference sequence). The V gene lost 2 bases and the J gene lost 1 base, with 8 bases spanning the gap. The CDR3 spans 14 residues. CDR3 protein: CASSIHQKNTEAFF. The CDR3 region has the DNA TGTGCCAGTAGTATACATCAGAAGAACACTGAAGCTTTCTTT.

This rearrangement joins TRBV19 to TRBJ1-5, with D possibly TRBD1 on 5 matching bases. Germline V gives CDR1 LNHDA, CDR2 SQIVND (reference sequence). This CDR3 has 15 residues. The V and J ends lost 5 bases and 4 bases respectively, with 15 bases between them. CDR3: CASSPQTAFNQPQHF. DNA for the CDR3: TGTGCCAGTAGTCCCCAGACAGCCTTTAATCAGCCCCAGCATTTT.